This T cell receptor (beta chain) originates from a study of blood T cell repertoires in COVID-19. Across the study: The study drew acute and convalescent COVID-19 samples from the United States, Italy and Spain.

TCRdb's table, derived via immunoSEQ multiplex PCR, lists solely in-frame clones and lacks some. This sample has 200,000 to 250,000 clones, with about nine tenths found just once. Participants spanned ages about 18 to 100 years and resided in roughly 22 US areas. The CDR3 contains 14 residues. V was trimmed by 6 bases and J by 4 bases, leaving 13 bases between them. Germline V gives CDR1 SNHLY, CDR2 FYNNEI. The chain is built from TRBV2 and TRBJ1-5; D possibly corresponds to TRBD1 (6 bases). Specimen: PBMCs or T cells enriched from blood (not recorded which). The receptor comes from a man between 18 and 29 years old with acute COVID-19. The CDR3 sequence: CASSGEQGNQPQHF. Written as DNA, the CDR3 is TGTGCCAGCAGCGGCGAACAGGGAAATCAGCCCCAGCATTTT.